The 12 T cell receptor beta chains below were found in one sample sequenced in a study of tumour-infiltrating T cells in Burkitt lymphoma. The table came from immunoSEQ multiplex PCR; TCRdb's copy has only in-frame clones and leaves some out. Here the sample spans 1,200 or so clones, 18% being singletons. The sample consisted of tumor tissue. These receptors all stem from a human donor with Burkitt lymphoma.

About this clone itself: A far bigger clonotype differs at one base, so this is likely a read error. Other DNA sequences in this sample translate to the same CDR3. The chain uses TRBV6-5 and TRBJ2-7; 8 nucleotides align to TRBD1. The CDR3 extends over 14 amino acids. Germline assignment: CDR1 MNHEY and CDR2 SVGAGI. V lost 2 bases to trimming and J lost 4 bases; unmatched junction nucleotides: 4. CDR3 sequence (DNA): TGTGCCAGCAGTTACACCCAGGGGGCTTACGAGCAGTACTTC. Translating it yields CASSYTQGAYEQYF.

This clone was counted only a few times. This sequence joins TRBV27 and TRBJ2-1, with 7 positions matching TRBD1. V shed 0 bases and J 0 bases; nucleotides not matched to a gene: 14. This CDR3 contains 20 residues. Per germline, CDR1 MNHEY and CDR2 SMNVEV (reference sequence). CDR3 loop: CASSLSAFRQGRFSYNEQFF. The CDR3 nucleotides read TGTGCCAGCAGTTTATCCGCCTTCCGACAGGGCAGATTCTCCTACAATGAGCAGTTCTTC.

In this sample, this clone turned up a few times. The rearrangement joins TRBV18 to TRBJ1-2; perhaps TRBD1 as D (5 bases). Germline CDR1 KGHSH, CDR2 LQKENI. Trimming left V 6 bases short and J 0 bases short, with 20 bases between. The CDR3 length is 17 residues. CDR3 sequence: CASSASRGRDSNYGYTF. CDR3 in DNA: TGTGCCAGCTCCGCCTCCCGGGGCAGGGATTCTAACTATGGCTACACCTTC.

The chain employs TRBV9 and TRBJ1-1; tentative D call: TRBD1 (5 bases). CDR1 is SGDLS, CDR2 YYNGEE, per germline. CDR3 size: 14 residues. Trimming stripped 0 bases from V and 4 bases from J, with 10 bases between. The CDR3 loop is CASSVDGGSTEAFF. The CDR3 DNA reads TGTGCCAGCAGCGTAGATGGGGGGAGCACTGAAGCTTTCTTT. The full variable domain, completed using reference TRBV9 and TRBJ1-1, is DSGVTQTPKHLITATGQRVTLRCSPRSGDLSVYWYQQSLDQGLQFLIQYYNGEERAKGNILERFSAQQFPDLHSELNLSSLELGDSALYFCASSVDGGSTEAFFGQGTRLTVV.

The chain is built from TRBV28 and TRBJ2-7; TRBD1 might be the D (6 bases). V shed 5 bases and J shed 3 bases, with 8 bases lying between them. The CDR3 runs to 12 residues. CDR1 MDHEN and CDR2 SYDVKM come from the germline V gene. CDR3 bases: TGTGCCAGCAGTACAGGGCTCTACGAGCAGTACTTC. Translated, it gives CASSTGLYEQYF.

The V call is TRBV7-6, the J call TRBJ2-7; D might be TRBD1 (6 bases). This CDR3 has 13 residues. With 1 base removed from V and 6 bases from J, the gap between germline ends came to 10 bases. Per germline, CDR1 SGHVS and CDR2 FNYEAQ. CDR3 DNA sequence: TGTGCCAGCAGCTTAGAGAGAGGGGGCGAGCAGTACTTC. It codes for CASSLERGGEQYF.

This clone was found a few times. The chain carries TRBV10-3 and TRBJ2-7; D not certain. Germline V gene lookup returns CDR1 ENHRY and CDR2 SYGVKD. The CDR3 is made up of 14 amino acids. V dropped 3 bases and J dropped 4 bases, with 13 bases sitting between them. As DNA, the CDR3 is TGTGCCATCAGTGAACCGGCCCTTCGGTACGAGCAGTACTTC. It encodes CAISEPALRYEQYF.

The sample holds a few counts of this clone. V is TRBV2 and J is TRBJ2-2, with D perhaps matching TRBD2 (5 bases). V was clipped by 1 base and J by 6 bases, with 12 bases between them. Per the germline V gene, CDR1 is SNHLY and CDR2 is FYNNEI. CDR3 length: 15 amino acids. The CDR3 protein is CASSEGRLMPGELFF. The CDR3 DNA follows: TGTGCCAGCAGTGAAGGGCGACTAATGCCCGGGGAGCTGTTTTTT.

Turning to this clone: One end of the junction does not line up with germline, which may come from a read error. Within the sample, other DNA sequences also encode this same CDR3. The V and J genes are TRBV5-1 and TRBJ2-7; 11 bases map to TRBD2. The CDR3 is 17 amino acids. Per germline, CDR1 SGHRS and CDR2 YFSETQ. The CDR3 region is CASSLGLGSGRAYEQYF. CDR3 in DNA: TGTGCCAGCAGCTTGGGTTTAGGTAGCGGGAGGGCCTACGAGCAGTACTTC.

This clone was detected only a few times. This chain joins TRBV4-3 and TRBJ2-1; 12 bases align to TRBD2. The germline gives CDR1 LGHNA, CDR2 YSLEER. The J segment lost 7 bases and the V segment lost 5 bases, leaving 12 bases of the junction unmatched. The CDR3 length is 17 residues. CDR3 region: CASSANLLAGGLNEQFF. The DNA for the CDR3 is TGCGCCAGCAGCGCCAATCTTCTAGCGGGAGGGTTAAATGAGCAGTTCTTC.

This clone was observed a handful of times. The chain links TRBV7-9 to TRBJ1-4; no clear D. The CDR3 is 12 residues long. CDR1 and CDR2 from the germline V gene are SEHNR and FQNEAQ (reference sequence). Trimming took 4 bases from V and 3 from J, leaving 3 bases between them. CDR3 region: CASSSPNEKLFF. The CDR3 nucleotides read TGTGCCAGCAGCTCTCCTAATGAAAAACTGTTTTTT.

The CDR3 sequence is CASSDHPSRFSYNEQFF. In DNA form, the CDR3 reads TGTGCCAGCAGTGATCACCCTAGCCGATTCTCCTACAATGAGCAGTTCTTC. J is TRBJ2-1 and V is TRBV6-1; tentatively, D is TRBD2 (5 bases). The germline V gene encodes CDR1 MNHNS and CDR2 SASEGT. Trimming removed 3 bases from V and 0 bases from J, with 15 bases in between. The CDR3 extends over 17 amino acids.